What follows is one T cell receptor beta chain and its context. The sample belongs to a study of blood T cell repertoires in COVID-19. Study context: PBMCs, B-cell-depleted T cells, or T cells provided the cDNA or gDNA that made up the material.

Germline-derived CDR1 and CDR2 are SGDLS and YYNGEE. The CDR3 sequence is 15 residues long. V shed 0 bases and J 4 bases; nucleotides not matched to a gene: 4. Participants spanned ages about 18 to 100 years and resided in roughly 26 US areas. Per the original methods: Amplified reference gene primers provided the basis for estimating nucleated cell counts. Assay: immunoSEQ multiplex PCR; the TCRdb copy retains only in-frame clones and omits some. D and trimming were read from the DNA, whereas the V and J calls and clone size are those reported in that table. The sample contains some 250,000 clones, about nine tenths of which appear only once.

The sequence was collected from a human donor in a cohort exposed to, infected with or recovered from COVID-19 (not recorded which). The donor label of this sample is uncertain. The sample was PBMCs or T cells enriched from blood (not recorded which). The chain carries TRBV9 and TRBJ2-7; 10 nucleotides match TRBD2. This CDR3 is CASSVGASGGYEQYF. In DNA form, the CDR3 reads TGTGCCAGCAGCGTAGGGGCTAGCGGGGGTTACGAGCAGTACTTC.